These 30 T cell receptor beta chains originate from one sample sequenced in a study of cytomegalovirus exposure and HLA in healthy donors. PCR involved 60 Vbeta and 13 Jbeta primers. The repertoire was sequenced with immunoSEQ multiplex PCR; TCRdb's copy has only in-frame clones and lacks some. The sample includes some 200,000 clones, around 89% of them seen just once. The specimen was PBMCs. The source of these receptors is a woman under 30 in good health and CMV-seronegative.

This chain connects TRBV19 to TRBJ2-3, with a tentative D call TRBD2 (5 bases). The CDR3 sequence is 13 residues long. V lost 10 bases and J 7 bases, leaving 18 bases between the germline ends. Germline CDR1 is LNHDA and CDR2 is SQIVND (reference sequence). The CDR3 protein is CATERGSGNTQYF. CDR3 DNA: TGTGCCACCGAGAGAGGGTCCGGGAATACGCAGTATTTT.

The V and J genes are TRBV7-2 and TRBJ2-6; possibly TRBD2 for D (5 bases). The CDR3 totals 15 residues. The V and J ends lost 6 bases and 0 bases respectively, with 9 bases between them. The germline CDR1 and CDR2 sequences are SGHTA and FQGNSA. CDR3 coding DNA: TGTGCCAGCAGACGACGGGACTCTGGGGCCAACGTCCTGACTTTC. Its protein is CASRRRDSGANVLTF.

The chain carries TRBV7-2 and TRBJ2-3; no firm D call. Germline V gene lookup returns CDR1 SGHTA and CDR2 FQGNSA. Trimming cost V 6 bases and J 4 bases, with 11 bases left between them. This CDR3 comprises 13 residues. The DNA for the CDR3 is TGTGCCAGCAGGCTAGTGATTCCAGATACGCAGTATTTT. Its protein product is CASRLVIPDTQYF.

The chain recombines TRBV11-3 with TRBJ2-7; tentatively, D is TRBD1 (6 bases). Per the germline V gene, CDR1 is SGHNT and CDR2 is YENEEA. CDR3 length: 15 amino acids. V lost 5 bases to trimming and J lost 0 bases, with 14 bases between them. The CDR3: CASSPETGSSYEQYF. The CDR3 nucleotides are TGTGCCAGCAGCCCGGAGACAGGAAGCTCCTACGAGCAGTACTTC.

The chain links TRBV6-1 to TRBJ2-5; 8 bases fit TRBD1. From germline, CDR1 is MNHNS and CDR2 SASEGT. V lost 4 bases to trimming and J lost 2 bases; unmatched junction nucleotides: 9. The CDR3 spans 16 residues. CDR3 sequence (DNA): TGTGCCAGCAGTGTATGGACAGGGTTCCGGCAAGAGACCCAGTACTTC. The encoded protein is CASSVWTGFRQETQYF.

J is TRBJ2-1 and V is TRBV7-3; TRBD2 matches at 9 bases. CDR1 is SGHTA, CDR2 FQGTGA, per germline. V lost 3 bases, J lost 6 bases, and 9 bases stayed unmatched. CDR3 length: 16 residues. CDR3 sequence reads: CASSFQAGLARNEQFF. The CDR3 bases are TGTGCCAGCAGCTTCCAAGCGGGACTAGCACGCAATGAGCAGTTCTTC.

This clone was recorded a few times. The chain combines TRBV4-1 with TRBJ2-2, with D possibly being TRBD1 (5 bases). V dropped 3 bases and J dropped 4 bases, with 9 bases sitting between them. Looked up from germline, CDR1 is MGHRA and CDR2 is YSYEKL. CDR3 length: 14 amino acids. In DNA form, the CDR3 reads TGCGCCAGCAGCCATGGCAGGGTCACCGGGGAGCTGTTTTTT. This codes for CASSHGRVTGELFF.

The genes are TRBV13 and TRBJ2-1; 8 bases fit TRBD2. Trimming took 5 bases from V and 8 from J; bases not matched to a gene: 8. The V gene's germline CDR1 is PRHDT and CDR2 FYEKMQ (reference sequence). CDR3 length: 14 residues. The chain's CDR3 is CASSGTSRSDEQFF. The CDR3 region has the DNA TGTGCCAGCAGCGGGACTAGTAGGTCCGATGAGCAGTTCTTC. Full variable domain (missing parts from reference TRBV13 and TRBJ2-1): AAGVIQSPRHLIKEKRETATLKCYPIPRHDTVYWYQQGPGQDPQFLISFYEKMQSDKGSIPDRFSAQQFSDYHSELNMSSLELGDSALYFCASSGTSRSDEQFFGPGTRLTVL.

The chain uses TRBV27 and TRBJ1-5; D remains ambiguous. This CDR3 has 14 residues. CDR1 MNHEY and CDR2 SMNVEV come from the germline V gene (reference sequence). The V and J ends lost 4 bases and 5 bases respectively, with 12 bases between them. The chain's CDR3 is CASSSRRHHQPQHF. The DNA for the CDR3 is TGTGCCAGCAGTTCCCGCAGGCATCATCAGCCCCAGCATTTT.

The V call is TRBV9, the J call TRBJ2-1; 9 bases agree with TRBD2. Germline V gives CDR1 SGDLS, CDR2 YYNGEE. The CDR3 contains 20 residues. After removal of 2 bases from V and 0 bases from J, the junction contained 15 bases not matched to a gene. CDR3 coding DNA: TGTGCCAGCAGCGTGGGTCGGGCGGGAGGGCCTCGAAGCTCCTACAATGAGCAGTTCTTC. Protein sequence: CASSVGRAGGPRSSYNEQFF. The full variable domain, its missing parts supplied by reference TRBV9 and TRBJ2-1, is DSGVTQTPKHLITATGQRVTLRCSPRSGDLSVYWYQQSLDQGLQFLIQYYNGEERAKGNILERFSAQQFPDLHSELNLSSLELGDSALYFCASSVGRAGGPRSSYNEQFFGPGTRLTVL.

This clone was detected once. The chain is built from TRBV5-1 and TRBJ2-7; tentatively, D is TRBD1 (5 bases). From germline, CDR1 is SGHRS and CDR2 YFSETQ. Trimming removed 3 bases from V and 5 bases from J, with 12 bases in between. This CDR3 is 13 amino acids long. CDR3 protein: CASSYRWGNEQYF. The DNA of the CDR3 is TGCGCCAGCAGCTACCGTTGGGGCAACGAGCAGTACTTC.

CDR3 sequence reads: CASSWGGTGHEKLFF. The CDR3 DNA follows: TGTGCCAGCAGTTGGGGCGGGACAGGGCATGAAAAACTGTTTTTT. The genes are TRBV6-5 and TRBJ1-4, with 9 bases fitting TRBD1. Germline V lookup: CDR1 MNHEY, CDR2 SVGAGI. There are 15 residues in the CDR3. The junction had 6 bases not matched to a gene; V was cut back by 4 bases and J by 6 bases.

This chain connects TRBV2 to TRBJ2-5, with 8 bases matching TRBD2. CDR1 is SNHLY, CDR2 FYNNEI, per germline. The CDR3 has 15 amino acids. The V and J ends lost 5 bases and 2 bases, in that order; junction bases with no gene match: 7. The CDR3 DNA reads TGTGCCAGCAGTACGTCTAGCGGGCCGCAAGAGACCCAGTACTTC. This codes for CASSTSSGPQETQYF.

This sequence joins TRBV6-5 and TRBJ1-6, with D hard to call. CDR1 and CDR2 from the germline V gene are MNHEY and SVGAGI. Trimming removed 0 bases from V and 7 bases from J, with 10 bases in between. The CDR3 runs to 15 residues. CDR3 in DNA: TGTGCCAGCAGTTACTCAGGAGGACTCAATTCACCCCTCCACTTT. Translating gives CASSYSGGLNSPLHF.

The chain recombines TRBV7-9 with TRBJ2-7; tentatively, D is TRBD1 (5 bases). This CDR3 comprises 14 residues. The germline CDR1 and CDR2 sequences are SEHNR and FQNEAQ (reference sequence). Trimming left V 1 base short and J 5 bases short, with 12 bases between. CDR3: CASSLVGRANEQYF. The CDR3 DNA is TGTGCCAGCAGCTTAGTCGGCAGGGCAAACGAGCAGTACTTC.

The chain has TRBV30 and TRBJ2-3; D ambiguous. The CDR3 length is 14 residues. V gave up 0 bases and J gave up 0 bases, with 7 bases separating them. In germline, CDR1 is GTSNPN, CDR2 SVGIG (reference sequence). CDR3 bases: TGTGCCTGGAGTGTACTCTCTAGCACAGATACGCAGTATTTT. Its translation: CAWSVLSSTDTQYF.

This clone was seen just once. V usage is TRBV27 and J usage is TRBJ1-1; D gene uncertain. The CDR3 has 12 amino acids. The ends were cut back, 6 bases at V and 10 bases at J, with 15 bases in the middle. Per the germline V gene, CDR1 is MNHEY and CDR2 is SMNVEV (reference sequence). CDR3 residues: CASSLSGAGAFF. The CDR3 DNA is TGTGCCAGCAGCCTAAGCGGCGCGGGAGCTTTCTTT.

The chain uses TRBV18 and TRBJ1-1; D remains unclear. The CDR3 consists of 13 residues. CDR1 KGHSH and CDR2 LQKENI come from the germline V gene. Trimming shortened V by 2 bases and J by 0 bases, and 4 bases separated the two germline ends. The CDR3 sequence: CASSPSLNTEAFF. The CDR3 DNA sequence: TGTGCCAGCTCACCAAGCCTGAACACTGAAGCTTTCTTT.

The chain couples TRBV2 to TRBJ2-1, with a tentative D call TRBD2 (6 bases). The CDR3 covers 15 residues. Germline V gene data show CDR1 as SNHLY and CDR2 as FYNNEI. Trimming cost V 8 bases and J 3 bases, with 17 bases left between them. The CDR3 reads CASVLMRDNYNEQFF. CDR3 bases: TGTGCCAGCGTGCTGATGCGGGATAACTACAATGAGCAGTTCTTC.

The chain employs TRBV30 and TRBJ2-7, with D maybe TRBD2 (5 bases). CDR3 length: 14 residues. V shed 2 bases and J shed 0 bases, with 11 bases lying between them. The germline gives CDR1 GTSNPN, CDR2 SVGIG (reference sequence). CDR3 sequence reads: CAWSLYGSSYEQYF. The CDR3 DNA follows: TGTGCCTGGAGTCTATATGGGAGCTCCTACGAGCAGTACTTC.

V gene TRBV7-9 combines with J gene TRBJ2-5; no clear D gene. Germline V CDR1 and CDR2: SEHNR, FQNEAQ (reference sequence). The CDR3 length is 14 residues. Trimming left V 4 bases short and J 5 bases short, with 14 bases between. For the CDR3, the DNA is TGTGCCAGCAGCTCGCGACTCTTTACTGAGACCCAGTACTTC. Its protein product is CASSSRLFTETQYF.

V usage is TRBV4-1 and J usage is TRBJ1-6; possible D gene TRBD1, 6 bases. Trimming removed 2 bases from V and 1 base from J, with 15 bases in between. CDR3 size: 18 residues. Germline V gene data show CDR1 as MGHRA and CDR2 as YSYEKL. CDR3 DNA: TGCGCCAGCAGCCAATTTAGGGCAGGGGAGTCCTATAATTCACCCCTCCACTTT. Residues: CASSQFRAGESYNSPLHF.

The chain links TRBV6-5 to TRBJ2-5; 8 bases fit TRBD2. J lost 7 bases, V lost 2 bases, and 3 bases had no gene match. This CDR3 comprises 13 residues. Per the germline V gene, CDR1 is MNHEY and CDR2 is SVGAGI. The CDR3 protein is CASSYGLAGTQYF. The CDR3, as DNA: TGTGCCAGCAGTTACGGACTAGCCGGGACCCAGTACTTC.

The rearrangement uses TRBV2 and TRBJ1-1; D not resolved. CDR3 length: 13 amino acids. The germline V gene encodes CDR1 SNHLY and CDR2 FYNNEI. V was trimmed by 11 bases and J by 3 bases, leaving 16 bases between them. The CDR3 DNA reads TGTGCCGGCCGCGGGCCATGGGACACTGAAGCTTTCTTT. Its translation: CAGRGPWDTEAFF.

V is TRBV25-1 and J is TRBJ1-6; unclear D gene. The CDR3 totals 13 residues. CDR1 is MGHDK and CDR2 is SYGVNS in the germline V gene. The V and J ends lost 4 bases and 4 bases respectively, with 5 bases between them. The CDR3 sequence is CASSGEYNSPLHF. DNA for the CDR3: TGTGCCAGCAGTGGGGAGTATAATTCACCCCTCCACTTT.

This clone has more than one count but fewer than ten. The DNA for the CDR3 is TGCGCCAGCAGCCCGTGGCAGGGAAGTAACTATGGCTACACCTTC. This codes for CASSPWQGSNYGYTF. The gene calls are TRBV4-3 and TRBJ1-2; TRBD1 is a possible D gene (5 bases). The V and J ends lost 4 bases and 1 base respectively, with 13 bases between them. Germline CDR1 reads LGHNA; CDR2 reads YSLEER. The CDR3 has 15 residues.

This clone was found a few times. The rearrangement uses TRBV7-2 and TRBJ1-5; unclear D gene. Germline V gene lookup returns CDR1 SGHTA and CDR2 FQGNSA. The CDR3 runs 13 residues. Trimming took 1 base from V and 5 from J, leaving 6 bases between them. Written as DNA, the CDR3 is TGTGCCAGCAGCTTAGTCAGGTATCAGCCCCAGCATTTT. Protein product: CASSLVRYQPQHF.

J is TRBJ1-6 and V is TRBV6-1, with D hard to call. V lost 0 bases and J 7 bases, leaving 10 bases between the germline ends. Germline CDR1 is MNHNS and CDR2 is SASEGT. CDR3 length: 15 residues. The CDR3 protein is CASSEARGRNSPLHF. The DNA of the CDR3 is TGTGCCAGCAGTGAAGCCCGAGGGCGGAATTCACCCCTCCACTTT.

The chain employs TRBV18 and TRBJ1-2; TRBD1 might be the D (6 bases). Germline-derived CDR1 and CDR2 are KGHSH and LQKENI. V lost 3 bases to trimming and J lost 4 bases, with 9 bases between them. This CDR3 is 13 amino acids long. This CDR3 reads CASSPSGAYGYTF. CDR3 nucleotides: TGTGCCAGCTCACCGTCAGGGGCCTATGGCTACACCTTC. Variable domain in full (rest from reference TRBV18 and TRBJ1-2): NAGVMQNPRHLVRRRGQEARLRCSPMKGHSHVYWYRQLPEEGLKFMVYLQKENIIDESGMPKERFSAEFPKEGPSILRIQQVVRGDSAAYFCASSPSGAYGYTFGSGTRLTVV.

The chain couples TRBV5-1 to TRBJ2-1; tentative D call: TRBD1 (6 bases). The length of the CDR3 is 15 residues. Trimming cost V 0 bases and J 5 bases, with 12 bases left between them. The germline V gene has CDR1 SGHRS and CDR2 YFSETQ. The CDR3 region is CASSLAGVGNNEQFF. The CDR3 region has the DNA TGCGCCAGCAGCTTGGCAGGGGTTGGCAACAATGAGCAGTTCTTC.